This TCR beta chain was recovered during a study of metastatic and nonmetastatic thyroid tumors. Study overall: Repertoires from blood and tumor or nodule tissue of malignant and benign thyroid patients were compared.

Authors' analysis steps: What underpinned the distant-metastasis classifier for papillary thyroid cancer was the set of CDR3 differences across clinicopathological groups. TCRdb reprocessed the PCR reads using MiXCR. TCRdb, rather than the study authors, made the V and J calls. The data contain 30,000 to 40,000 clones, about a fifth of them singletons. Nobody among the patients had been given any treatment before thyroid surgery. This clone has just one count. The germline gives CDR1 SGHAT, CDR2 FQNNGV. Trimming pared 6 bases from V and 0 bases from J, leaving 19 bases between. The CDR3 runs to 17 residues.

The chain combines TRBV11-2 with TRBJ2-3; the D gene is possibly TRBD2 (7 bases). The TCR comes from a male donor with papillary thyroid cancer or a benign thyroid nodule (not recorded which). Some clones in this sample may be carry-over from other donors' samples. Source material: tumor tissue. CDR3: CASSQGRGGSSTDTQYF. The CDR3 DNA reads as TGTGCCAGCAGTCAAGGCAGGGGAGGGTCTAGCACAGATACGCAGTATTTT. Using reference TRBV11-2 and TRBJ2-3 for the parts outside the CDR3, the full variable domain is EAGVAQSPRYKIIEKRQSVAFWCNPISGHATLYWYQQILGQGPKLLIQFQNNGVVDDSQLPKDRFSAERLKGVDSTLKIQPAKLEDSAVYLCASSQGRGGSSTDTQYFGPGTRLTVL.